The 25 T cell receptor beta chains below come from one sample, sequenced in a study of OX40 agonist ivuxolimab in advanced cancers. Clones were sequenced by immunoSEQ multiplex PCR, and TCRdb holds only the in-frame ones, with some missing. The sample records fewer than 85,000 clones, around four fifths being singletons. The sample was CD4+ or CD8+ T cells sorted from blood, taken in a trial of the OX40 agonist ivuxolimab. The source is an adult with an advanced solid tumor such as melanoma, head and neck, liver or kidney cancer.

The J gene is TRBJ2-5, the V gene TRBV6-5, with 12 positions matching TRBD2. CDR3 length equals 15 residues. Germline V gene lookup returns CDR1 MNHEY and CDR2 SVGAGI. V lost 6 bases, J lost 1 base, and 3 bases stayed unmatched. In DNA, the CDR3 is TGTGCCAGCAGGCAGACTAGCGGGGGCCAAGAGACCCAGTACTTC. Its protein is CASRQTSGGQETQYF.

CDR3 residues: CASSQDRAQPQHF. In nucleotides, the CDR3 is TGCGCCAGCAGCCAAGACAGGGCTCAGCCCCAGCATTTT. The chain joins TRBV4-3 to TRBJ1-5; possible D gene TRBD1, 5 bases. Trimming pared 0 bases from V and 6 bases from J, leaving 6 bases between. Germline V gene lookup returns CDR1 LGHNA and CDR2 YSLEER. This CDR3 is 13 amino acids long.

This clone was found a few times. J is TRBJ2-2 and V is TRBV6-1, with D perhaps matching TRBD1 (5 bases). V lost 4 bases to trimming and J lost 6 bases, with 18 bases between them. The CDR3 contains 16 residues. Germline lookup yields CDR1 MNHNS and CDR2 SASEGT. CDR3 nucleotides: TGTGCCAGCAGTGTAAACGCAGGGCGGCTAGCCGGGGAGCTGTTTTTT. Its protein product is CASSVNAGRLAGELFF.

The chain carries TRBV6-5 and TRBJ2-3; no firm D call. This CDR3 comprises 14 residues. Germline loops: CDR1 MNHEY, CDR2 SVGAGI. The V end was cut by 3 bases, the J end by 1 base, with 8 bases between. CDR3 in amino acids: CASSYLSGTDTQYF. The CDR3, as DNA: TGTGCCAGCAGTTATCTGTCGGGCACAGATACGCAGTATTTT.

The rearrangement joins TRBV19 to TRBJ1-5; 9 nucleotides line up with TRBD1. V shed 7 bases, J shed 1 base, and the junction held 5 bases outside the gene matches. The CDR3 totals 15 residues. Germline V lookup: CDR1 LNHDA, CDR2 SQIVND (reference sequence). CDR3 sequence: CASNSGTGSNQPQHF. CDR3 DNA sequence: TGTGCCAGTAACTCCGGGACAGGGAGCAATCAGCCCCAGCATTTT.

A single count supports this clone. Additional DNA sequences in this sample encode the identical CDR3. The genes are TRBV6-1 and TRBJ1-5; D unclear. V lost 2 bases and J lost 0, with 8 bases in between. CDR1 MNHNS and CDR2 SASEGT come from the germline V gene. This CDR3 is 15 amino acids long. The CDR3 reads CASSESGNSNQPQHF. In nucleotides, the CDR3 is TGTGCCAGCAGTGAATCGGGCAATAGCAATCAGCCCCAGCATTTT.

The genes are TRBV7-2 and TRBJ1-2; D uncertain. The CDR3 sequence is 14 residues long. Germline V lookup: CDR1 SGHTA, CDR2 FQGNSA. Trimming stripped 5 bases from V and 3 bases from J, with 13 bases between. The CDR3 sequence is CASSATGRDYGYTF. The CDR3 DNA follows: TGTGCCAGCAGCGCTACTGGACGGGACTATGGCTACACCTTC.

This chain links TRBV18 with TRBJ1-4, with D perhaps TRBD1 (5 bases). This CDR3 contains 14 residues. V dropped 3 bases and J dropped 6 bases, with 11 bases sitting between them. CDR1 KGHSH and CDR2 LQKENI come from the germline V gene. The CDR3 bases are TGTGCCAGCTCACCTCGGGGCTATGATGAAAAACTGTTTTTT. This sequence encodes CASSPRGYDEKLFF. Full variable domain (remainder filled in from reference TRBV18 and TRBJ1-4): NAGVMQNPRHLVRRRGQEARLRCSPMKGHSHVYWYRQLPEEGLKFMVYLQKENIIDESGMPKERFSAEFPKEGPSILRIQQVVRGDSAAYFCASSPRGYDEKLFFGSGTQLSVL.

This chain connects TRBV7-9 to TRBJ1-3; 8 bases match TRBD1. V dropped 6 bases and J dropped 7; count of bases not matched to a gene: 8. Germline V gives CDR1 SEHNR, CDR2 FQNEAQ (reference sequence). The CDR3 totals 14 residues. The CDR3 nucleotides are TGTGCCAGCAGTGACAGGGGAAGATGGAACACCATATATTTT. Encoded protein: CASSDRGRWNTIYF.

The CDR3 spells CAWKREDEKLFF. In nucleotides, the CDR3 is TGTGCCTGGAAGAGGGAGGACGAAAAACTGTTTTTT. This chain joins TRBV30 and TRBJ1-4; no definite D call. The CDR3 consists of 12 residues. The germline gives CDR1 GTSNPN, CDR2 SVGIG (reference sequence). The V end was cut by 4 bases, the J end by 8 bases, with 11 bases between.

J is TRBJ2-3 and V is TRBV19; 9 bases agree with TRBD2. Per germline, CDR1 LNHDA and CDR2 SQIVND (reference sequence). This CDR3 region has 14 residues. V shed 3 bases, J shed 4 bases, and the junction held 2 bases outside the gene matches. CDR3 sequence: CASSIGGRADTQYF. The DNA for the CDR3 is TGTGCCAGTAGTATCGGCGGGAGGGCAGATACGCAGTATTTT.

This clone was found a few times. The V and J genes are TRBV7-3 and TRBJ1-1, with D hard to call. V was trimmed by 3 bases and J by 1 base, leaving 6 bases between them. CDR1 is SGHTA, CDR2 FQGTGA, per germline. The CDR3 sequence is 13 residues long. DNA of the CDR3: TGTGCCAGCAGCTTTGCAGGGAACACTGAAGCTTTCTTT. Translation gives CASSFAGNTEAFF.

The chain joins TRBV27 to TRBJ2-7; 10 bases are a match to TRBD1. The CDR3 is 16 amino acids. CDR1 MNHEY and CDR2 SMNVEV come from the germline V gene (reference sequence). With 7 bases clipped from V and 3 bases from J, the junction kept 12 bases outside the gene matches. The CDR3 nucleotides read TGTGCCAGCACCGGAAGGGACAGGGGTTTAGGCTACGAGCAGTACTTC. It specifies CASTGRDRGLGYEQYF.

The chain has TRBV6-1 and TRBJ2-7, with a possible D match to TRBD1 (6 bases). Trimming removed 8 bases at V and 4 bases at J, with 15 bases between. This CDR3 has 13 amino acids. CDR1 and CDR2 from the germline V gene are MNHNS and SASEGT. The CDR3 region has the DNA TGTGCCAGCGGGATAGGACAGCTGTACGAGCAGTACTTC. Protein product: CASGIGQLYEQYF.

The chain joins TRBV5-1 to TRBJ2-2; 9 nucleotides line up with TRBD1. Germline CDR1 is SGHRS and CDR2 is YFSETQ. CDR3 length: 14 residues. With 6 bases clipped from V and 4 bases from J, the junction kept 4 bases outside the gene matches. The CDR3 region has the DNA TGCGCCAGCACCCCGGGACAGGGCACCGGGGAGCTGTTTTTT. Protein sequence: CASTPGQGTGELFF.

The genes are TRBV2 and TRBJ2-2, with TRBD2 as a possible D gene (7 bases). V lost 6 bases to trimming and J lost 5 bases, with 16 bases between them. Germline assignment: CDR1 SNHLY and CDR2 FYNNEI. There are 15 residues in the CDR3. The CDR3 DNA is TGTGCCAGCAGGGCACGGGGGGCGCGTACCGGGGAGCTGTTTTTT. Its translation: CASRARGARTGELFF.

The chain recombines TRBV7-2 with TRBJ2-7; D might be TRBD2 (7 bases). Per germline, CDR1 SGHTA and CDR2 FQGNSA. The CDR3 sequence is 16 residues long. V dropped 5 bases and J dropped 2 bases, with 19 bases sitting between them. CDR3 DNA: TGTGCCAGCAGCCCATCGGGCGGCGGGGGCACCTACGAGCAGTACTTC. This sequence encodes CASSPSGGGGTYEQYF. Using reference TRBV7-2 and TRBJ2-7 for the parts outside the CDR3, the full variable domain is GAGVSQSPSNKVTEKGKDVELRCDPISGHTALYWYRQSLGQGLEFLIYFQGNSAPDKSGLPSDRFSAERTGGSVSTLTIQRTQQEDSAVYLCASSPSGGGGTYEQYFGPGTRLTVT.

This chain joins TRBV11-2 and TRBJ2-3, with D unresolved. This CDR3 is built from 14 residues. Trimming stripped 2 bases from V and 1 base from J, with 7 bases between. CDR1 SGHAT and CDR2 FQNNGV come from the germline V gene. CDR3 sequence reads: CASSLTLRTDTQYF. In DNA form, the CDR3 reads TGTGCCAGCAGCTTAACCCTACGCACAGATACGCAGTATTTT.

The chain combines TRBV19 with TRBJ2-5; 11 nucleotides match TRBD1. The V and J ends lost 6 bases and 5 bases, in that order; junction bases with no gene match: 5. Germline V lookup: CDR1 LNHDA, CDR2 SQIVND (reference sequence). The CDR3 runs to 14 residues. The CDR3 DNA is TGTGCCAGTAGCGGGACAGGGGGTTTGGAGACCCAGTACTTC. Encoded protein: CASSGTGGLETQYF.

The chain carries TRBV7-2 and TRBJ1-2, with a weak D call TRBD1 (6 bases). The CDR3 totals 17 residues. Trimming took 4 bases from V and 7 from J, leaving 25 bases between them. Looked up from germline, CDR1 is SGHTA and CDR2 is FQGNSA. The CDR3 region is CASSSGGVAGAVGGYTF. CDR3 bases: TGTGCCAGCAGCTCGGGGGGGGTCGCAGGGGCTGTCGGTGGCTACACCTTC. Full variable domain (remainder filled in from reference TRBV7-2 and TRBJ1-2): GAGVSQSPSNKVTEKGKDVELRCDPISGHTALYWYRQSLGQGLEFLIYFQGNSAPDKSGLPSDRFSAERTGGSVSTLTIQRTQQEDSAVYLCASSSGGVAGAVGGYTFGSGTRLTVV.

This clone appeared a few times. The chain carries TRBV4-1 and TRBJ2-1; no clear D. Germline CDR1 MGHRA, CDR2 YSYEKL. This CDR3 is 12 amino acids long. Trimming shortened V by 4 bases and J by 6 bases, and 7 bases separated the two germline ends. The CDR3 DNA reads TGCGCCAGCAGCCCATGGGGCAATGAGCAGTTCTTC. Translating gives CASSPWGNEQFF.

This chain connects TRBV6-6 to TRBJ1-1; D gene uncertain. The CDR3 covers 11 residues. Germline V gene sequence: CDR1 MNHNY, CDR2 SVGAGI (reference sequence). V lost 2 bases, J lost 11 bases, and 9 bases lay in between. CDR3 in amino acids: CASSYIAGAFF. The CDR3 bases are TGTGCCAGCAGTTACATCGCTGGGGCTTTCTTT.

This rearrangement joins TRBV6-1 to TRBJ2-4, with D tentatively TRBD1 (6 bases). This CDR3 region has 14 residues. The germline V gene has CDR1 MNHNS and CDR2 SASEGT. V dropped 3 bases and J dropped 7 bases, with 13 bases sitting between them. CDR3: CASSDWDTGNIQYF. CDR3 coding DNA: TGTGCCAGCAGTGATTGGGACACGGGTAACATTCAGTACTTC.

V gene TRBV9 combines with J gene TRBJ1-3; unclear D gene. Germline assignment: CDR1 SGDLS and CDR2 YYNGEE. V lost 0 bases, J lost 0 bases, and 13 bases lay in between. There are 17 residues in the CDR3. CDR3 region: CASSVGGRAGSGNTIYF. CDR3 nucleotides: TGTGCCAGCAGCGTAGGAGGGAGGGCCGGCTCTGGAAACACCATATATTTT.

V and J are TRBV27 and TRBJ2-5, with 8 bases aligning to TRBD2. The germline V gene encodes CDR1 MNHEY and CDR2 SMNVEV (reference sequence). V lost 3 bases, J lost 2 bases, and 5 bases stayed unmatched. The CDR3 sequence is 15 residues long. CDR3 amino acids: CASSFWREAQETQYF. As DNA, the CDR3 is TGTGCCAGCAGTTTTTGGCGGGAGGCACAAGAGACCCAGTACTTC.